A single TCR beta chain is shown here with its context. Its antigen is unknown. The data were obtained in a study of shared clonotypes between healthy human individuals. Study-wide findings and caveats: Clonotype sharing among donors was thought likely to change with sequencing depth.

Generated by immunoSEQ multiplex PCR, the TCRdb table keeps only in-frame clones and is missing some. The table lists about 650,000 clones, 95% to 96% of them singletons. CD8 cells regarded as naive lacked CD45RO, were positively chosen for CCR7, and omitted terminally differentiated effector memory CD45RA+ cells. All the donors were Caucasian adults who lived in Nashville, Tennessee. The ends were cut back, 0 bases at V and 0 bases at J, with 11 bases in the middle. Per the germline V gene, CDR1 is SQVTM and CDR2 is ANQGSEA. This CDR3 has 16 amino acids. The source is a young woman in good health. This sequence joins TRBV29-1 and TRBJ2-2; a possible D gene is TRBD2 (6 bases). Material: naive CD8+ T cells sorted from blood. CDR3 loop: CSVEEGTGANTGELFF. The CDR3 DNA sequence: TGCAGCGTTGAAGAAGGGACTGGAGCGAACACCGGGGAGCTGTTTTTT.